This T cell receptor beta chain derives from a study of blood T cell repertoires in COVID-19. As processed by the authors: Researchers report that nucleated cell counts were estimated from reference gene primer amplification. Assay used: immunoSEQ multiplex PCR; TCRdb lists only in-frame clones, some missing. V and J calls and clone size come straight from that table; D and trimming were deduced from the DNA. The top ten clones hold 15% to 20% of a sample with fewer than 130,000 clones, 82% of them seen once. The V and J ends lost 2 bases and 4 bases respectively, with 11 bases between them. This CDR3 is built from 14 residues. Germline CDR1 and CDR2: SGHTA and FQGNSA.

The chain employs TRBV7-2 and TRBJ2-5, with D unclear. The source of this sequence is a woman aged 55-70 years with acute or convalescent COVID-19. Sequencing input: peripheral blood. In nucleotides, the CDR3 is TGTGCCAGCAGCTTAATATGGAGCCGAGAGACCCAGTACTTC. It codes for CASSLIWSRETQYF. Filled out from reference TRBV7-2 and TRBJ2-5, the complete variable domain reads GAGVSQSPSNKVTEKGKDVELRCDPISGHTALYWYRQSLGQGLEFLIYFQGNSAPDKSGLPSDRFSAERTGGSVSTLTIQRTQQEDSAVYLCASSLIWSRETQYFGPGTRLLVL.